Only one count was recorded for the clone carrying this T cell receptor (beta chain). Clones were sequenced by immunoSEQ multiplex PCR, and TCRdb holds only the in-frame ones, with some missing. The table records roughly 69,000 clones, approximately 94% of them present only once. The sample comes from a study of brain T cells in children with intractable seizures. V dropped 1 base and J dropped 3 bases, with 5 bases sitting between them. Germline assignment: CDR1 SGHDT and CDR2 YYEEEE. CDR3 size: 12 residues. The sample here was peripheral blood, taken at surgery. The receptor comes from a boy in the first two years of life with focal cortical dysplasia and intractable seizures. The rearrangement joins TRBV5-6 to TRBJ2-7; D remains unclear. CDR3: CASSLRNYEQYF. CDR3 coding DNA: TGTGCCAGCAGCTTGAGGAACTACGAGCAGTACTTC.